The TCR beta chain under discussion was sequenced for a study of T cell responses to AZD1222 COVID-19 vaccine (dated by TCRdb to the early 2020s). Study-wide context: TCR sequencing was performed for some 250 trial participants, of whom about 200 were given two doses of AZD1222 and approximately 26 were given two doses of MenACWY control vaccine. Trial participants were enrolled into age subgroups of 18-55, 56-69 and 70-plus years, which contained approximately 150, 28 and 58 TCR-sequenced participants, respectively. Results and caveats for the whole study, not just this receptor: In the small 56-69-year group, the increase in depth fell short of significance, most likely because of low power. Participants were mostly white British, with more females than males. The authors suggested clonal diversity may have been underestimated. Because no day 14 peak-response samples were available, the repertoires could be characterized only after the peak T cell response. CD4 TCRs associated with the vaccine covered the entire spike protein, and the dominant responses were in regions 160-218 and 743-854. A significant rise in spike-specific TCR breadth and depth was observed after two AZD1222 doses relative to day 0 and relative to MenACWY recipients. Reportedly, almost half of the unique spike-specific TCRs recognized epitopes lying outside the regions that are mutated in the B.1.351 and B.1.1.7 variants. Conclusions about previously exposed vaccinees are limited because only 5 or 6 AZD1222 recipients were SARS-CoV-2 seropositive at baseline.

Of note for this clone: Which antigen it targets is not known. Qualities for individual bases were not recorded, and no much larger clone is one base off.

The CDR3 has 15 amino acids, counting the end cysteine and phenylalanine. The CDR3 DNA has 45 bases and is translated from base 1. V is reduced by 1 base and J by 2 bases, leaving a spacing of 12 bases between them. Taken from the germline V gene, the CDR1 and CDR2 loops are SGHRS and YFSETQ. The CDR3 regions of human TCRbeta chains were analyzed by immunosequencing. As for the original processing: TCRs in the repertoires were compared against a reference library of SARS-CoV-2-specific TCRs that had been generated with the MIRA antigen-specificity platform. Breadth was defined as the fraction of unique TCRs that were SARS-CoV-2-associated, and depth was defined as the fraction of total T cells that were SARS-CoV-2-associated. Using the MIRA data, each spike-specific TCR was assigned both to the spike region to which the TCR was reactive and to a CD4 or CD8 class. Log10-transformed breadth and depth values were compared by one-way ANOVA with Sidak's multiple comparisons tests. The table comes from immuneACCESS by way of TCRdb, which keeps in-frame sequences with V and J called. Part of the clones is missing from these tables; in studies checked, under half for an unresolved V gene and the rest for unknown reasons. The V and J calls and clone size are taken from that table; D and trimming were inferred from the DNA. The sample table contains 100,000 to 150,000 clones; only one count was recorded for roughly 91% of them. The top ten clonotypes cover about 4.2% of the sample.

The time point label for this specimen denotes: baseline before first vaccination. The sample's treatment or condition label is to be understood as: meningococcal conjugate vaccine given as trial control. Samples from vaccinated people were obtained from the UK trials COV001 and COV002, which included a single-blind randomized controlled phase 2/3 trial of AZD1222 (ChAdOx1 nCoV-19) in healthy adults. For TCRbeta chain sequencing, PBMC samples were collected from trial participants at day 0 and at day 28 after the second dose. Sequenced here: peripheral blood, sampled on day 0 of MenACWY control vaccination. The rearrangement joined TRBV5-1 to TRBJ2-5; the D gene assignment is ambiguous. The receptor comes from an adult in good health. The CDR3 in this case is CASSLRAGQQETQYF. The DNA sequence is given as TGCGCCAGCAGCTTGCGGGCAGGCCAACAAGAGACCCAGTACTTC.